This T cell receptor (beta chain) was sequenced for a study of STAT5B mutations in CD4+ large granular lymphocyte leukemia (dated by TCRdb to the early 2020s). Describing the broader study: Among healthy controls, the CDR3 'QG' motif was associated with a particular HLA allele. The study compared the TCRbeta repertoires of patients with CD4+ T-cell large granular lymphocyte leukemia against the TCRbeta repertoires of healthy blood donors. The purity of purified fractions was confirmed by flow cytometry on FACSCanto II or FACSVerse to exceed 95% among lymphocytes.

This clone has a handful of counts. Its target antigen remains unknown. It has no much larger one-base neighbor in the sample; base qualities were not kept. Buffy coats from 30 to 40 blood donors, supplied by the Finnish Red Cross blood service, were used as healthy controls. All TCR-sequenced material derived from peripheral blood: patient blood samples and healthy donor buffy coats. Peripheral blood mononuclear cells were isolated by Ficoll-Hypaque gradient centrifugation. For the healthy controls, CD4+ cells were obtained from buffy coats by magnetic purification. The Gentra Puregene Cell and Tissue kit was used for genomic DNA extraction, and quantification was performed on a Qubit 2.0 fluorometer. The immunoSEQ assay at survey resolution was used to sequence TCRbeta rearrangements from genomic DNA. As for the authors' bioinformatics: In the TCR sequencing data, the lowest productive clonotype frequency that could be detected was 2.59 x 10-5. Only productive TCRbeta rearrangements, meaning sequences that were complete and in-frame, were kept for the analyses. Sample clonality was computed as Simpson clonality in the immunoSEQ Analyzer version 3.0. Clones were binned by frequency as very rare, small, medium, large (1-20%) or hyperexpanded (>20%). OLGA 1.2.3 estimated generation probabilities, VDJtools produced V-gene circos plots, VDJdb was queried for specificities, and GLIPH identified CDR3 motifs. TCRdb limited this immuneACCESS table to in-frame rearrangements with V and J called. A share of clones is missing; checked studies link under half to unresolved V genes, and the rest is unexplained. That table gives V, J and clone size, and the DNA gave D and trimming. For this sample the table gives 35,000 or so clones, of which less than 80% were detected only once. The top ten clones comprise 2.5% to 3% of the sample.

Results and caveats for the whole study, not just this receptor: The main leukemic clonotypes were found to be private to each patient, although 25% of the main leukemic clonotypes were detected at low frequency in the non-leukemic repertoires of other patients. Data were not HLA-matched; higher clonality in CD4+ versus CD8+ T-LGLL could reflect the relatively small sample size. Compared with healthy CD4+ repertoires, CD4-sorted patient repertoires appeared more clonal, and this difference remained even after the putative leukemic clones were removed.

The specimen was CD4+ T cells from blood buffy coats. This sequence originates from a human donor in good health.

The CDR3 reads as follows: CASSEYGAMNTEAFF. The nucleotides are TGTGCCAGCAGTGAATATGGGGCCATGAACACTGAAGCTTTCTTT. The chain is assembled from TRBV25-1 and TRBJ1-1, and perhaps TRBD1 as D gene, on 5 matching bases. The germline V gene gives CDR1 as MGHDK and CDR2 as SYGVNS. At the junction V is shortened by 0 bases and J by 0 bases, with 8 bases in between. Counted from cysteine to phenylalanine, this CDR3 has 15 amino acids. CDR3 DNA only is kept here, 45 bases in frame from base 1.